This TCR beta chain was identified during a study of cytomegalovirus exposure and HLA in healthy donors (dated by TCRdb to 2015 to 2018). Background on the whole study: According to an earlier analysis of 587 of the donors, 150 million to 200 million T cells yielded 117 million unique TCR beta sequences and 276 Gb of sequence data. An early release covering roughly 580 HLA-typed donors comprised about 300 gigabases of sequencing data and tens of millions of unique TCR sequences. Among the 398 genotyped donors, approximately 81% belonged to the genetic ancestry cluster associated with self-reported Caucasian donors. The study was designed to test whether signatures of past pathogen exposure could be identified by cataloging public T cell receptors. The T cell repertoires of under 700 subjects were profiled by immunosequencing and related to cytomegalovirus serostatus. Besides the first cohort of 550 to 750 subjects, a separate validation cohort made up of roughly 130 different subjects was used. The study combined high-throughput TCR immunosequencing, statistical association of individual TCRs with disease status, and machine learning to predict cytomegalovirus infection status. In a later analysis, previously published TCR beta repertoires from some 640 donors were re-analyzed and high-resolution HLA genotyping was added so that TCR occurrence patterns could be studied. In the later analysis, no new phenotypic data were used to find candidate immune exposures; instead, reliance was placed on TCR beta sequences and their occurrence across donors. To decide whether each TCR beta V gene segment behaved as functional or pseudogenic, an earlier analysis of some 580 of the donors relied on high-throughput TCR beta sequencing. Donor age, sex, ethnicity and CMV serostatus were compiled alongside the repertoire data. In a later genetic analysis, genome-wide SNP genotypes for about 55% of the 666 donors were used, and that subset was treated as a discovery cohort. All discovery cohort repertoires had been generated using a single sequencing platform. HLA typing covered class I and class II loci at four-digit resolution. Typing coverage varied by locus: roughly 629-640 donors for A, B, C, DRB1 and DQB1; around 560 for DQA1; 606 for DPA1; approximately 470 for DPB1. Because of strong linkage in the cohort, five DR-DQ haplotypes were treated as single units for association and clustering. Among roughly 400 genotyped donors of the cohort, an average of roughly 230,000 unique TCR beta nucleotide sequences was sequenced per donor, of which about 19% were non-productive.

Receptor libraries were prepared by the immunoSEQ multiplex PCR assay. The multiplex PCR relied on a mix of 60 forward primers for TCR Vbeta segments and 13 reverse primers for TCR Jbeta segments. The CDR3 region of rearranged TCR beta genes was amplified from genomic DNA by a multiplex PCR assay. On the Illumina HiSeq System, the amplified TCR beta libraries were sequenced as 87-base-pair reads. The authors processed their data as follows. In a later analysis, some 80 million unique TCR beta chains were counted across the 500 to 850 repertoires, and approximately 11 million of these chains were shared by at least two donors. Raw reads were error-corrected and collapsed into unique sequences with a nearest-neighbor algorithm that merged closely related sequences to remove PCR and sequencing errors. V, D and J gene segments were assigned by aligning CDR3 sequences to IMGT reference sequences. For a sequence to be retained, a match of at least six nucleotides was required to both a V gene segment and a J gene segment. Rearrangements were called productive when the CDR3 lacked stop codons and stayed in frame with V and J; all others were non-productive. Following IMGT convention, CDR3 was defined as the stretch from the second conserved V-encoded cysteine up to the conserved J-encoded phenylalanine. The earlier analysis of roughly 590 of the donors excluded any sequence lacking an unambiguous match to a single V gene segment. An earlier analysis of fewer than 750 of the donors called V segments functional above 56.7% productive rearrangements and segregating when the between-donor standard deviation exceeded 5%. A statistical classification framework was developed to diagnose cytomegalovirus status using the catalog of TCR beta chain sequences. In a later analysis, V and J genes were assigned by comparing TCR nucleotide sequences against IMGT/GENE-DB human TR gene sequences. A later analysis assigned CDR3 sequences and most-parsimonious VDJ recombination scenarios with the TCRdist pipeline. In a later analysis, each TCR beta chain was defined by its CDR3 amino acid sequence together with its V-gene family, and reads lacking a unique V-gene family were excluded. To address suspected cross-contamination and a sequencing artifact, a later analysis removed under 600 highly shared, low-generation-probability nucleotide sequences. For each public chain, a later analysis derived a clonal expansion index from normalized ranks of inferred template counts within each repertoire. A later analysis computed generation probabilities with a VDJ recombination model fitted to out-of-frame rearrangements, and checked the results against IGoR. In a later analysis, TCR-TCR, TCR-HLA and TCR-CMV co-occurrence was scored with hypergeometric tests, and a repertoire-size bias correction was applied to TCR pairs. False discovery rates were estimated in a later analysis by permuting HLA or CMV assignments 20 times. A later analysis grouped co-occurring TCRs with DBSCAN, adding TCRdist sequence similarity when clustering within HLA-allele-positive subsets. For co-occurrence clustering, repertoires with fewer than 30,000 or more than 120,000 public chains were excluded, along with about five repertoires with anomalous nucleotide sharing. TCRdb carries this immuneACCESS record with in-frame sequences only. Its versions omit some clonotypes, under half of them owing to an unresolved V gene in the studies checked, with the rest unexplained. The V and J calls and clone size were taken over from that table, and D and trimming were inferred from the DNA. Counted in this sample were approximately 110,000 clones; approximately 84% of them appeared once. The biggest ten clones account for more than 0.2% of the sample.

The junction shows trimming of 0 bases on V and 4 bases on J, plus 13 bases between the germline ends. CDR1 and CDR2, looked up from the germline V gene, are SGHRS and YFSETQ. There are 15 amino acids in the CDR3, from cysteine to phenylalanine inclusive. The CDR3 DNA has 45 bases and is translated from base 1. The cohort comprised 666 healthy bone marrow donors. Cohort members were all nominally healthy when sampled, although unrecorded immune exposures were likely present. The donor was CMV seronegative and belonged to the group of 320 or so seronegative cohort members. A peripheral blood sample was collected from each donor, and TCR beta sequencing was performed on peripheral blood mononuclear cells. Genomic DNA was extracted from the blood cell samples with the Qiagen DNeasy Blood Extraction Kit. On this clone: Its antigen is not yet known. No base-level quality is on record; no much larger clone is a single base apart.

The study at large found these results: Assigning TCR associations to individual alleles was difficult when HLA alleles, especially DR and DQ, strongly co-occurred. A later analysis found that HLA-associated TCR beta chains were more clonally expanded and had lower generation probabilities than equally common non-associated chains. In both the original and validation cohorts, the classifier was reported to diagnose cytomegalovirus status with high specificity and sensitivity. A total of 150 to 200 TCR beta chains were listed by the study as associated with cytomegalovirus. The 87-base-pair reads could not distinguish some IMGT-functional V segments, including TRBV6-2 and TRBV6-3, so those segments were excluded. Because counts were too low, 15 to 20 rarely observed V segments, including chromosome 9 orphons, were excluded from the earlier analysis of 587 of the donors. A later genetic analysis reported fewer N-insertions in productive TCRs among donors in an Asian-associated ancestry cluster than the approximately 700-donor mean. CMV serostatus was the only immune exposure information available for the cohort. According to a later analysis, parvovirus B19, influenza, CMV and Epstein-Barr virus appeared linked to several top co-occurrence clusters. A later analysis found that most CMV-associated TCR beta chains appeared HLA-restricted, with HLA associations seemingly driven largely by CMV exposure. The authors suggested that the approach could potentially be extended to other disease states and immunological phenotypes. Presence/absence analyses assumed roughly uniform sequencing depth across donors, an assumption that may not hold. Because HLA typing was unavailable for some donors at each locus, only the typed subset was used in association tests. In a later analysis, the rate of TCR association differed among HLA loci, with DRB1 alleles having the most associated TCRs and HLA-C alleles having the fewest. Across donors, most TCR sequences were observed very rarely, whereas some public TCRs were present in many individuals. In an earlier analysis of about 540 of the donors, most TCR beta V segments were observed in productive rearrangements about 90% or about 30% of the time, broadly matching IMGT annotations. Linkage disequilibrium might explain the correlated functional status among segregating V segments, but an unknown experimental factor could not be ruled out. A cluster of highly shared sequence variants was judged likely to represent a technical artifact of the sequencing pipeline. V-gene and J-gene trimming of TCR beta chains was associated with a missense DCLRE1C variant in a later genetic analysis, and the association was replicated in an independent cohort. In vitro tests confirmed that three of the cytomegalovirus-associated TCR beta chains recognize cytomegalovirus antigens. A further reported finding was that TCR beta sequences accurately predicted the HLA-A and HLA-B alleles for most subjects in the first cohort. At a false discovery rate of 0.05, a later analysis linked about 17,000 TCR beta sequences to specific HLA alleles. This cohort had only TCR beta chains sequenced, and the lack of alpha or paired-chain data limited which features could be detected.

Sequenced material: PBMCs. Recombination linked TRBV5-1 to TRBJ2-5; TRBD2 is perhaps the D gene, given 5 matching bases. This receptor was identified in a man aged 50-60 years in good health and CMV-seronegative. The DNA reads TGCGCCAGCAGCTTGGAACTAGTAGTCGGAGAGACCCAGTACTTC. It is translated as CASSLELVVGETQYF.